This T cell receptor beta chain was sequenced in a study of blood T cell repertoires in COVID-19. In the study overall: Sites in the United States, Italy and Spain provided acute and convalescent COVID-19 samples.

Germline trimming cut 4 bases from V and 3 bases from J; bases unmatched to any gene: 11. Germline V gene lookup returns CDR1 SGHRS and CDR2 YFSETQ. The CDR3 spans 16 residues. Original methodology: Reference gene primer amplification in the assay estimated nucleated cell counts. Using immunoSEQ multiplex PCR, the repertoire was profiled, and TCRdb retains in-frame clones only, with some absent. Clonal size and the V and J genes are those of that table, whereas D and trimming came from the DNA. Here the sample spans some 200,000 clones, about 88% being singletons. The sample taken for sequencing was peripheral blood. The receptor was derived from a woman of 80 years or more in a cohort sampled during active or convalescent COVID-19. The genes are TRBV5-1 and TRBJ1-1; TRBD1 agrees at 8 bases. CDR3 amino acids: CASSRGAGGPDTEAFF. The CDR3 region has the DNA TGCGCCAGCAGCAGAGGGGCAGGGGGCCCCGACACTGAAGCTTTCTTT.